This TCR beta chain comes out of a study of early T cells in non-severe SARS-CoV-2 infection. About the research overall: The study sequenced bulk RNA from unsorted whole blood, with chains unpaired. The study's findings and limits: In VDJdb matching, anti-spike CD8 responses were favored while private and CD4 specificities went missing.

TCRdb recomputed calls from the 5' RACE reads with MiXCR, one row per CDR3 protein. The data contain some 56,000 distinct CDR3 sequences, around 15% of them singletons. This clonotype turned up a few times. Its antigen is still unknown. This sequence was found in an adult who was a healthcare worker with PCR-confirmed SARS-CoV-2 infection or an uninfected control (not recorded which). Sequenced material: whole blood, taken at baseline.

The CDR3: CASKRDILSNTGELFF. CDR3 DNA sequence: TGTGCCAGCAAGCGGGACATACTCTCGAACACCGGGGAGCTGTTTTTT. The rearrangement uses TRBV2 and TRBJ2-2; possible D gene TRBD2, 7 bases. Germline lookup yields CDR1 SNHLY and CDR2 FYNNEI. The CDR3 spans 16 residues. V shed 7 bases and J shed 0 bases, with 15 bases lying between them.